A selection of T cell receptor beta chains follows, all from one sample in a study of T-cell memory formation after mild COVID-19. TCRdb called the 5' RACE reads again in MiXCR, with one record for every CDR3 protein. The sample holds about 110,000 distinct CDR3 sequences, roughly 19% seen once. Sequencing input: PBMCs or a T cell subset sorted from them (not recorded which). These receptors all stem from a man younger than 35 who had mild COVID-19 (a few samples of this study predate the infection). Cell type and time point are not known. Each CDR3 is given with its conserved first and last residue. The D gene is left open where the match is weak. Only some rows state a clone size, as once, few, many or a class for expanded clones.

clone_size	j_call	d_call	cdr3_length	v_call	cdr3_aa	cdr3_nt
few	TRBJ1-2	-	17	TRBV6-1	CASSEALRAGGIYGYTF	TGTGCCAGCAGTGAAGCGCTTCGGGCAGGAGGGATCTATGGCTACACCTTC
few	TRBJ2-3	-	15	TRBV20-1	CSASDARGSGDTQYF	TGCAGTGCTAGCGATGCCAGGGGATCCGGAGATACGCAGTATTTT
-	TRBJ2-2	-	15	TRBV18	CASSPRTVGPGELFF	TGTGCCAGCTCACCACGGACGGTGGGACCCGGGGAGCTGTTTTTT
few	TRBJ2-4	-	14	TRBV20-1	CSAPGLAGGNIQYF	TGCAGTGCTCCGGGGTTAGCAGGAGGAAACATTCAGTACTTC
few	TRBJ2-3	-	14	TRBV13	CASSWTKFSDTQYF	TGTGCCAGCAGCTGGACGAAGTTTTCAGATACGCAGTATTTT
few	TRBJ2-7	-	12	TRBV7-9	CASGTFSYEQYF	TGTGCCTCCGGGACATTCTCCTACGAGCAGTACTTC
-	TRBJ2-3	TRBD2	14	TRBV20-1	CSARERGGADTQYF	TGCAGTGCTAGAGAGCGGGGGGGCGCAGATACGCAGTATTTT
few	TRBJ1-3	-	15	TRBV10-3	CATRGVEASGNTIYF	TGTGCCACAAGGGGGGTGGAAGCCTCTGGAAACACCATATATTTT
few	TRBJ1-1	-	14	TRBV4-2	CASSIQGNEGEAFF	TGTGCCAGCAGCATACAGGGTAATGAGGGTGAAGCTTTCTTT
few	TRBJ2-1	-	16	TRBV7-2	CASSLAPDPSYNEQFF	TGTGCCAGCAGCTTAGCCCCGGACCCATCCTACAATGAGCAGTTCTTC
-	TRBJ2-5	-	16	TRBV5-1	CASSFRGAIKLETQYF	TGCGCCAGCAGCTTTCGGGGGGCAATTAAGTTGGAGACCCAGTACTTC
few	TRBJ2-1	TRBD2	16	TRBV6-5	CASSYSAGTINNEQFF	TGTGCCAGCAGTTACTCGGCAGGGACTATCAACAATGAGCAGTTCTTC
-	TRBJ2-6	-	13	TRBV30	CASDSSGANVLTF	TGTGCCTCTGACAGCTCTGGGGCCAACGTCCTGACTTTC
-	TRBJ2-5	-	17	TRBV6-5	CASSYFAPGPSKETQYF	TGTGCCAGCAGTTACTTTGCCCCCGGACCGTCTAAAGAGACCCAGTACTTC
-	TRBJ2-5	-	13	TRBV7-9	CASSLWQGSRDAW	TGTGCCAGCAGCTTATGGCAGGGCTCAAGAGATGCGTGG
few	TRBJ1-3	-	12	TRBV5-6	CASSFLGNTIYF	TGTGCCAGCAGCTTCCTCGGAAACACCATATATTTT
few	TRBJ2-3	-	15	TRBV20-1	CSARDENSGTDTQYF	TGCAGTGCTAGAGATGAAAATAGCGGCACAGATACGCAGTATTTT
-	TRBJ1-4	TRBD1	16	TRBV4-3	CASSQGTGVANEKLFF	TGCGCCAGCAGCCAAGGGACAGGGGTGGCTAATGAAAAACTGTTTTTT
few	TRBJ2-5	-	13	TRBV7-2	CASSGDSRGTQYF	TGTGCCAGCAGCGGGGACTCCCGCGGGACCCAGTACTTC
-	TRBJ2-5	TRBD2	18	TRBV2	CASSEALAGGRKEETQYF	TGTGCCAGCAGTGAAGCGTTAGCGGGGGGCCGGAAGGAAGAGACCCAGTACTTC
few	TRBJ2-7	-	16	TRBV6-5	CASSYSYGPSSYEQYF	TGTGCCAGCAGTTACTCGTACGGCCCGAGCTCCTACGAGCAGTACTTC
-	TRBJ2-4	-	15	TRBV5-4	CASSLGGSGFNIQYF	TGTGCCAGCAGCTTGGGAGGGTCGGGATTTAATATTCAGTACTTC
-	TRBJ1-2	-	13	TRBV29-1	CSAGELGVYGYTF	TGCAGCGCTGGGGAGCTGGGGGTCTATGGCTACACCTTC
-	TRBJ1-3	-	11	TRBV12-3/TRBV12-4	CATTHGYTIYF	TGTGCCACTACCCATGGATACACCATATATTTT
-	TRBJ2-5	-	15	TRBV4-3	CASSERWTLLETQYF	TGCGCCAGCAGCGAACGTTGGACACTCTTGGAGACCCAGTACTTC
-	TRBJ2-5	-	13	TRBV10-2	CASSVSGRETQYF	TGCGCCAGCTCGGTTTCAGGCCGGGAGACCCAGTACTTC
many	TRBJ1-4	-	16	TRBV7-2	CASSFSFEQAREKLFF	TGTGCCAGCAGCTTCTCTTTCGAACAGGCGCGTGAAAAACTGTTTTTT